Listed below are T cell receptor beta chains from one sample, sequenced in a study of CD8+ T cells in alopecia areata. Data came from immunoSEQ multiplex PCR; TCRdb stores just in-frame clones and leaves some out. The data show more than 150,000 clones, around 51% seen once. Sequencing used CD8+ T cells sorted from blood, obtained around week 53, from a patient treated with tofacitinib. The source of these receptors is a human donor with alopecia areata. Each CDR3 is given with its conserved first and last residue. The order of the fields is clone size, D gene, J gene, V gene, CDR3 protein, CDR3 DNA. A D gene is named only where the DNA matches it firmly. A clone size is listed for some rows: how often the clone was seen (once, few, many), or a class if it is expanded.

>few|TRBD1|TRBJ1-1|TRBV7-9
CASSFPTGAVGAAFF
TGTGCCAGCAGCTTCCCAACAGGGGCAGTTGGTGCAGCTTTCTTT
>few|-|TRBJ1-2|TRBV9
CASSARPGIYYGYTF
TGTGCCAGCAGCGCTCGACCCGGGATCTACTATGGCTACACCTTC
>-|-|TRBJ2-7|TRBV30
CAWGRVGYEQYF
TGTGCCTGGGGACGTGTCGGCTACGAGCAGTACTTC
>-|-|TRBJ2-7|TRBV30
CAWRGQQEYEQYF
TGTGCCTGGAGGGGGCAACAAGAGTACGAGCAGTACTTC
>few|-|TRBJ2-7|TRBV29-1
CSVETGGAYEQYF
TGCAGCGTTGAGACAGGAGGGGCATACGAGCAGTACTTC
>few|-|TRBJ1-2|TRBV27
CASSLTPRRADGYTF
TGTGCCAGCAGTTTAACCCCTCGGAGGGCTGACGGCTACACCTTC
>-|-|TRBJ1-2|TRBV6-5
CASTQGNYGYTF
TGTGCCAGCACCCAGGGGAACTATGGCTACACCTTC
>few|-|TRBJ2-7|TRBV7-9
CASSLGAYEQYF
TGTGCCAGCAGCCTGGGGGCATACGAGCAGTACTTC
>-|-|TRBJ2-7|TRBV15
CATSLGHNYEQYF
TGTGCCACCAGCCTTGGACATAACTACGAGCAGTACTTC
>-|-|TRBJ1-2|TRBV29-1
CSVEDRLDSDYGYTF
TGCAGCGTTGAAGATCGATTAGACAGCGATTATGGCTACACCTTC
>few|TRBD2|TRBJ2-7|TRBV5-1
CASSLGTTYEQYF
TGCGCCAGCAGCTTAGGGACTACCTACGAGCAGTACTTC
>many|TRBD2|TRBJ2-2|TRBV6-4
CASTSGDTGELFF
TGTGCCAGCACTAGCGGGGACACCGGGGAGCTGTTTTTT
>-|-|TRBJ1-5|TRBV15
CATSTANSNQPQHF
TGTGCCACCAGCACCGCCAATAGCAATCAGCCCCAGCATTTT
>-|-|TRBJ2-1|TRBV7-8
CASSFRDPSYNEQFF
TGTGCCAGCAGCTTTCGGGATCCATCCTACAATGAGCAGTTCTTC
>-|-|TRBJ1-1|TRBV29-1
CSVREGATEAFF
TGCAGCGTTCGGGAGGGTGCCACTGAAGCTTTCTTT
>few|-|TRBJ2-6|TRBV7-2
CASSSGGANVLTF
TGTGCCAGCAGTAGTGGGGGGGCCAACGTCCTGACTTTC
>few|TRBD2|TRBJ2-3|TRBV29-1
CSVEGMAGGRTDTQYF
TGCAGCGTTGAAGGAATGGCGGGGGGGCGGACAGATACGCAGTATTTT
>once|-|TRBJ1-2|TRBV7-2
CASSSSAQYGYTF
TGTGCCAGCAGCTCAAGCGCTCAGTATGGCTACACCTTC
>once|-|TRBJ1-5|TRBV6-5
CASSPRQPNQPQHF
TGTGCCAGCAGCCCTCGACAACCCAATCAGCCCCAGCATTTT
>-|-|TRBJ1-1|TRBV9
CASSVARGGTEAFF
TGTGCCAGCAGCGTAGCTCGGGGGGGCACTGAAGCTTTCTTT
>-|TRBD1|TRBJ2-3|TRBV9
CASSLGQGIDTQYF
TGTGCCAGCAGCCTTGGACAGGGGATTGATACGCAGTATTTT
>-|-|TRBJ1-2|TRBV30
CAWSWQGAVGYTF
TGTGCCTGGAGTTGGCAGGGTGCGGTTGGCTACACCTTC
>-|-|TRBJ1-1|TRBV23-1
CASSPIRTERTEAFF
TGCGCCAGCAGTCCCATTCGGACAGAGAGGACTGAAGCTTTCTTT
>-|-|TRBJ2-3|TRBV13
CASSPEAADTQYF
TGTGCCAGCAGCCCGGAAGCGGCGGATACGCAGTATTTT
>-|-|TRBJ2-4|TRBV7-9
CASSLDYGSNIQYF
TGTGCCAGCAGCTTAGATTACGGCTCAAACATTCAGTACTTC
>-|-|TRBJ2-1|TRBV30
CAWGLGGNEQFF
TGTGCCTGGGGTTTGGGGGGCAATGAGCAGTTCTTC
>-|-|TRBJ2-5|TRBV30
CAYDQGGETQYF
TGTGCCTACGATCAGGGAGGCGAGACCCAGTACTTC
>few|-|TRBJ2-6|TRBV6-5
CASFMVTGANVLTF
TGTGCCAGCTTCATGGTAACTGGGGCCAACGTCCTGACTTTC
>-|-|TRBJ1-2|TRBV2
CASSDTEFYGYTF
TGTGCCAGCAGTGACACAGAGTTCTATGGCTACACCTTC
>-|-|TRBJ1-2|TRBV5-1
CASSLVAGQYYGYTF
TGCGCCAGCAGCTTGGTGGCAGGCCAATACTATGGCTACACCTTC
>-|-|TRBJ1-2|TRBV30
CAWSVGREGGYTF
TGTGCCTGGAGTGTCGGACGGGAGGGAGGCTACACCTTC
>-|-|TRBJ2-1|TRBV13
CASSSGWDNEQFF
TGTGCCAGCAGCTCCGGCTGGGACAATGAGCAGTTCTTC
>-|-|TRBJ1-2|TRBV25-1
CASSESDYGYTF
TGTGCCAGCAGTGAATCTGACTATGGCTACACCTTC
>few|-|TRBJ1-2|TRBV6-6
CASSPKGTYGYTF
TGTGCCAGCAGCCCGAAGGGGACCTATGGCTACACCTTC
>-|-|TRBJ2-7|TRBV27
CASSLRDSYEQYF
TGTGCCAGCAGTTTGCGGGACTCCTACGAGCAGTACTTC
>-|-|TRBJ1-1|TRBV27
CASQTGTMNTEAFF
TGTGCCAGCCAAACAGGGACCATGAACACTGAAGCTTTCTTT
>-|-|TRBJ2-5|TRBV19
CASSDPGSMETQYF
TGTGCCAGTAGTGATCCGGGATCAATGGAGACCCAGTACTTC
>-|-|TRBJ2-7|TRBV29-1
CSAGIAGTYEQYF
TGCAGCGCCGGAATCGCCGGGACTTACGAGCAGTACTTC
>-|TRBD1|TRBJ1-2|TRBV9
CASSVGQGDYGYTF
TGTGCCAGCAGCGTCGGACAGGGGGACTATGGCTACACCTTC
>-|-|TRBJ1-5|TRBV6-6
CASKLDSNQPQHF
TGTGCCAGCAAGTTGGATAGCAATCAGCCCCAGCATTTT
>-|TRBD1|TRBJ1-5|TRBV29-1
CSVGQGADQPQHF
TGCAGCGTTGGACAGGGGGCAGATCAGCCCCAGCATTTT
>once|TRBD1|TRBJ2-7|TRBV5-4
CASSFSQGAHEQYF
TGTGCCAGCAGTTTTTCTCAGGGGGCCCACGAGCAGTACTTC
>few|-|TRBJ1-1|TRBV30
CAWSVAALPAFF
TGTGCCTGGAGTGTTGCGGCGCTTCCCGCTTTCTTT
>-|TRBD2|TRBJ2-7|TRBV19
CASSAPGGYEQYF
TGTGCCAGTAGCGCTCCGGGGGGGTACGAGCAGTACTTC
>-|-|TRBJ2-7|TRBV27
CPGQNLDEQYF
TGTCCCGGACAGAACCTTGACGAGCAGTACTTC
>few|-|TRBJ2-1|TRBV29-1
CSVEGSARGTNEQFF
TGCAGCGTTGAAGGATCCGCGCGAGGAACAAATGAGCAGTTCTTC
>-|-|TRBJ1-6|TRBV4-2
CASTRGDSPLHF
TGTGCCAGTACGAGGGGGGATTCACCCCTCCACTTT
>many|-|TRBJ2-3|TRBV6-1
CASSDWVSKVTDTQYF
TGTGCCAGCAGTGACTGGGTCAGCAAAGTCACAGATACGCAGTATTTT
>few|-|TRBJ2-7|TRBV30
CAWNFGVSEQYF
TGTGCCTGGAACTTTGGGGTCTCCGAGCAGTACTTC
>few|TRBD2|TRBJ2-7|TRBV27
CASSPSSGGFSYEQYF
TGTGCCAGCAGTCCGAGTAGCGGGGGGTTCTCCTACGAGCAGTACTTC
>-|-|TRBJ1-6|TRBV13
CASSLSEGFYNSPLHF
TGTGCCAGCAGCTTAAGTGAGGGCTTCTATAATTCACCCCTCCACTTT